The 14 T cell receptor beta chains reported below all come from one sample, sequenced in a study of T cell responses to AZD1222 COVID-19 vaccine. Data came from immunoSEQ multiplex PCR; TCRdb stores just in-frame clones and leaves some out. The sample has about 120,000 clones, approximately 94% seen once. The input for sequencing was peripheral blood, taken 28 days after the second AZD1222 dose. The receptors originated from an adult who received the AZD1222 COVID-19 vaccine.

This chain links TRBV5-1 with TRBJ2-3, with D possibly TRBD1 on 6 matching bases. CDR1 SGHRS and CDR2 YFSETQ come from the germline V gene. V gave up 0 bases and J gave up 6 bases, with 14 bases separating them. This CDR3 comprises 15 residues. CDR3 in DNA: TGCGCCAGCAGCTTGGCGGTGGGGGCAGCGGATACGCAGTATTTT. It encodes CASSLAVGAADTQYF.

The CDR3 region is CASSLEGVGRSYNSPLHF. The CDR3 DNA is TGTGCCAGCAGCTTAGAGGGAGTCGGTCGCTCCTATAATTCACCCCTCCACTTT. The chain is built from TRBV7-8 and TRBJ1-6; D gene uncertain. The length of the CDR3 is 18 residues. The germline CDR1 and CDR2 sequences are SGHVS and FQNEAQ. The V gene lost 1 base and the J gene lost 0 bases, with 13 bases spanning the gap.

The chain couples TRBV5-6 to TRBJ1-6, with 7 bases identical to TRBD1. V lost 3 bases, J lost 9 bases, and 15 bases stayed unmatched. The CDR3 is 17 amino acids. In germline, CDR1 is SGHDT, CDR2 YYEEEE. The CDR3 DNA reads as TGTGCCAGCAGCTCCCCCTTCGACAGGGATGGAACTTCACCCCTCCACTTT. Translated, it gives CASSSPFDRDGTSPLHF.

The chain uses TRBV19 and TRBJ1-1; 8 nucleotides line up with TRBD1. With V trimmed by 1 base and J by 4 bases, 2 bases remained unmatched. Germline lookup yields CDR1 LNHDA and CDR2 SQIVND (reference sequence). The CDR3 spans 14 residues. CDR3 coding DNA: TGTGCCAGTAGTATAGGTACAGGGGGCACTGAAGCTTTCTTT. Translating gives CASSIGTGGTEAFF.

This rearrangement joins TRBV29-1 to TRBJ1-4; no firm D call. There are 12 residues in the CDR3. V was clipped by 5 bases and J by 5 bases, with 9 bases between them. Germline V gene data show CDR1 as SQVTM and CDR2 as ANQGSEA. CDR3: CSVLDPNEKLFF. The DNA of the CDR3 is TGCAGCGTTCTGGACCCGAATGAAAAACTGTTTTTT.

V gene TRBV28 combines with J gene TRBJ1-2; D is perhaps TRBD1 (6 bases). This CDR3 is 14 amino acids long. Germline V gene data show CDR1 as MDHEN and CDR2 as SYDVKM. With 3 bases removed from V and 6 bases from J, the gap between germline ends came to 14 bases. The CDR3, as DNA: TGTGCCAGCAGTTTGGAGACGGGGGGCGATGGCTACACCTTC. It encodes CASSLETGGDGYTF.

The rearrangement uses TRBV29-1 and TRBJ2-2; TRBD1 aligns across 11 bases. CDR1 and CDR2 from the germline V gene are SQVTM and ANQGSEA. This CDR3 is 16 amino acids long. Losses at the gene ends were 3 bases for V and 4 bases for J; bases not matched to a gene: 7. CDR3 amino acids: CSVERTGGGSTGELFF. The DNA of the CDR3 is TGCAGCGTTGAGCGGACAGGGGGCGGTAGCACCGGGGAGCTGTTTTTT.

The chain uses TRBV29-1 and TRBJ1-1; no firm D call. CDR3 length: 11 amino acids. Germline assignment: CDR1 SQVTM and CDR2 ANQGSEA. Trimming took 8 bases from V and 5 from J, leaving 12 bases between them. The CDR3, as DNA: TGCAGCACAACCCGAGGGACTGAAGCTTTCTTT. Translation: CSTTRGTEAFF.

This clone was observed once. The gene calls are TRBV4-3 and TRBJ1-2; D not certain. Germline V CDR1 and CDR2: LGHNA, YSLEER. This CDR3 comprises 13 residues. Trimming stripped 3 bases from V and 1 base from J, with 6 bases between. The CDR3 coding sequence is TGCGCCAGCAGCCAGGAGGGTAACTATGGCTACACCTTC. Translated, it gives CASSQEGNYGYTF.

DNA for the CDR3: TGTGCCAGCAGTCCCCAGGAGAAGAACACTGAAGCTTTCTTT. This sequence encodes CASSPQEKNTEAFF. The rearrangement uses TRBV27 and TRBJ1-1; D is unclear. Trimming took off 5 bases at V and 1 base at J, with 11 bases between the two ends. Germline V gives CDR1 MNHEY, CDR2 SMNVEV (reference sequence). The CDR3 covers 14 residues.

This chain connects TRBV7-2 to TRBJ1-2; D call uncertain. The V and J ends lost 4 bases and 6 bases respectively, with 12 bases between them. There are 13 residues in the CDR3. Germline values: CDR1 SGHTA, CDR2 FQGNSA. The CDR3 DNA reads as TGTGCCAGCAGCTCCACGTCCAGGCATGGCTACACCTTC. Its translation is CASSSTSRHGYTF.

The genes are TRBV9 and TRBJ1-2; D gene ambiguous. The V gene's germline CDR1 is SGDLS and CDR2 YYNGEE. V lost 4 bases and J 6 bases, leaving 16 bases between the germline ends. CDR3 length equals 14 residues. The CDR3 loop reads CASSLLQGFDGYTF. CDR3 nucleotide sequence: TGTGCCAGCAGCCTACTCCAAGGGTTCGATGGCTACACCTTC.

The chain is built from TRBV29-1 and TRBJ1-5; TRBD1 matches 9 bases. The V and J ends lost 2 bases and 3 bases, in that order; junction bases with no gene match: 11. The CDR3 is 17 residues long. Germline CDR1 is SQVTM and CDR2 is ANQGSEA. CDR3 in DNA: TGCAGCGTTGAAAGGGCACAGGGGGCAAGACCCAATCAGCCCCAGCATTTT. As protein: CSVERAQGARPNQPQHF.

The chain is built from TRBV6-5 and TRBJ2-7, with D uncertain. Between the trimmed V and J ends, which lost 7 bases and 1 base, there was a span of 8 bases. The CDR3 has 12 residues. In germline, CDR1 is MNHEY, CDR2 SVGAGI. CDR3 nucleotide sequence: TGTGCCAGCACTTCTCCGTCCTACGAGCAGTACTTC. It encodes CASTSPSYEQYF.